Below, 23 T cell receptor beta chains from the same sample are listed, as sequenced in a study of beta chain features in type 1 diabetes. Points from the study as a whole: Shortening of TCRB CDR3s, moderate but significant, appeared in all four CD4+ subsets of Type 1 diabetes patients.

Expressed TCRB transcripts were sequenced because the entire RNA isolate underwent reverse transcription. Clones were read by immunoSEQ multiplex PCR, and TCRdb kept only the in-frame ones, dropping some. The sample holds over 650,000 clones, 11% to 15% seen once. What these receptors recognize is not known. The sequenced sample consisted of naive CD4+ T cells from blood. The receptors stem from a man aged 18-30 years with type 1 diabetes.

This clone has a handful of counts. The chain uses TRBV19 and TRBJ1-4; TRBD1 is a possible D gene (5 bases). The ends were cut back, 5 bases at V and 8 bases at J, with 15 bases in the middle. Germline CDR1 and CDR2: LNHDA and SQIVND (reference sequence). The CDR3 spans 14 residues. In DNA form, the CDR3 reads TGTGCCAGTAGTCATGGGGGTATGGACGAAAAACTGTTTTTT. It yields the protein CASSHGGMDEKLFF.

The chain combines TRBV4-1 with TRBJ2-3, with a weak D call TRBD1 (6 bases). The CDR3 sequence is 13 residues long. Trimming removed 4 bases from V and 4 bases from J, with 9 bases in between. Germline CDR1 reads MGHRA; CDR2 reads YSYEKL. The CDR3 loop reads CASSPQGADTQYF. The CDR3 bases are TGCGCCAGCAGCCCACAGGGAGCAGATACGCAGTATTTT.

This sequence joins TRBV4-2 and TRBJ2-7; D unresolved. CDR3 length equals 11 residues. V was cut by 2 bases and J by 5 bases, with 4 bases left in between. Germline CDR1 reads LGHNA; CDR2 reads YNFKEQ. The chain's CDR3 is CASSQHDEQYF. CDR3 sequence (DNA): TGTGCCAGCAGCCAACACGACGAGCAGTACTTC.

This clone was seen a few times. The V and J genes are TRBV28 and TRBJ2-6, with D possibly TRBD1 on 6 matching bases. Germline CDR1 and CDR2: MDHEN and SYDVKM. The CDR3 contains 15 residues. V gave up 5 bases and J gave up 4 bases, with 12 bases separating them. The CDR3 protein is CASSPTGPGANVLTF. In nucleotides, the CDR3 is TGTGCCAGCAGTCCTACAGGGCCGGGGGCCAACGTCCTGACTTTC.

The chain recombines TRBV30 with TRBJ1-1; D uncertain. This CDR3 has 10 amino acids. Deletions cut 4 bases from V and 8 bases from J, with 8 bases between. Germline CDR1 is GTSNPN and CDR2 is SVGIG (reference sequence). The CDR3 coding sequence is TGTGCCTGGAACCCCGGGGAAGCTTTCTTT. Translation gives CAWNPGEAFF. Complete variable domain (other parts from reference TRBV30 and TRBJ1-1): SQTIHQWPATLVQPVGSPLSLECTVEGTSNPNLYWYRQAAGRGLQLLFYSVGIGQISSEVPQNLSASRPQDRQFILSSKKLLLSDSGFYLCAWNPGEAFFGQGTRLTVV.

This chain joins TRBV5-1 and TRBJ2-5; 9 positions agree with TRBD1. The V and J ends lost 1 base and 5 bases, in that order; junction bases with no gene match: 6. The CDR3 sequence is 15 residues long. The germline gives CDR1 SGHRS, CDR2 YFSETQ. CDR3 region: CASSLTGGFVETQYF. CDR3 coding DNA: TGCGCCAGCAGCTTGACAGGGGGCTTCGTCGAGACCCAGTACTTC. Combining the CDR3 with reference TRBV5-1 and TRBJ2-5 gives the whole variable domain KAGVTQTPRYLIKTRGQQVTLSCSPISGHRSVSWYQQTPGQGLQFLFEYFSETQRNKGNFPGRFSGRQFSNSRSEMNVSTLELGDSALYLCASSLTGGFVETQYFGPGTRLLVL.

The chain employs TRBV4-1 and TRBJ2-1; no clear D. The CDR3 has 16 residues. CDR1 and CDR2 from the germline V gene are MGHRA and YSYEKL. Trimming left V 0 bases short and J 4 bases short, with 13 bases between. In nucleotides, the CDR3 is TGCGCCAGCAGCCAAGATCCCTCGGCCAGGTACAATGAGCAGTTCTTC. It is translated as CASSQDPSARYNEQFF.

This clone occurred a few times. The chain employs TRBV6-5 and TRBJ2-5, with 9 positions matching TRBD1. The V gene's germline CDR1 is MNHEY and CDR2 SVGAGI. With 5 bases clipped from V and 2 bases from J, the junction kept 6 bases outside the gene matches. The CDR3 covers 15 residues. In DNA form, the CDR3 reads TGTGCCAGCAGTGGGACAGGGTCTGGGCAAGAGACCCAGTACTTC. It yields the protein CASSGTGSGQETQYF.

In this sample, this clone turned up a few times. V usage is TRBV2 and J usage is TRBJ2-7; 13 nucleotides line up with TRBD2. Germline V CDR1 and CDR2: SNHLY, FYNNEI. With V trimmed by 6 bases and J by 6 bases, 2 bases remained unmatched. The CDR3 spans 13 residues. The CDR3 nucleotides read TGTGCCAGCAGGAGGACTAGCGGGAGCGAGCAGTACTTC. Translated: CASRRTSGSEQYF.

This clone was counted only a few times. At one end, the junction sequence differs from germline, possibly due to a read error. The chain has TRBV30 and TRBJ2-1; tentatively, D is TRBD1 (6 bases). Germline CDR1 reads GTSNPN; CDR2 reads SVGIG (reference sequence). CDR3 length: 12 residues. The CDR3 region has the DNA TGCGGGGCCCAGGGGTCCTACAATGAGCAGTTCTTC. Amino acids: CGAQGSYNEQFF.

The rearrangement joins TRBV12-5 to TRBJ1-2, with 7 bases identical to TRBD1. Trimming cost V 1 base and J 4 bases; bases outside gene matches: 9. There are 16 residues in the CDR3. CDR1 is LGHNT and CDR2 is FRNRAP in the germline V gene. The CDR3 region has the DNA TGTGCTAGTGGTTTGGGGATAGGGGGCCTGAGCTATGGCTACACCTTC. Its translation: CASGLGIGGLSYGYTF.

The genes are TRBV7-9 and TRBJ1-2; 12 bases are shared with TRBD1. This CDR3 is 15 amino acids long. CDR1 is SEHNR and CDR2 is FQNEAQ in the germline V gene (reference sequence). V gave up 5 bases and J gave up 5 bases; unmatched junction bases: 6. The CDR3 protein is CASSPRDRGLYGYTF. Here the CDR3 DNA reads TGTGCCAGCAGCCCCCGGGACAGGGGGCTTTATGGCTACACCTTC.

The chain carries TRBV19 and TRBJ2-5; D is possibly TRBD1 or TRBD2 (5 bases each). There are 15 residues in the CDR3. From germline, CDR1 is LNHDA and CDR2 SQIVND (reference sequence). V was pared by 1 base and J by 4 bases, with 13 bases between. CDR3 nucleotides: TGTGCCAGTAGTATAGCTGGGGCTGGGGGAGAGACCCAGTACTTC. Encoded protein: CASSIAGAGGETQYF.

The chain couples TRBV18 to TRBJ2-7, with 13 bases lining up with TRBD2. Germline V gives CDR1 KGHSH, CDR2 LQKENI. CDR3 size: 16 residues. J lost 7 bases, V lost 0 bases, and 6 bases had no gene match. The CDR3 loop is CASSPPGTSGTWEQYF. The CDR3, as DNA: TGTGCCAGCTCACCACCAGGGACTAGCGGGACATGGGAGCAGTACTTC.

This clone was observed a few times. At the DNA level, this CDR3 is encoded by other sequences in the same sample as well. V usage is TRBV20-1 and J usage is TRBJ2-2; D is ambiguous. V lost 3 bases and J 5 bases, leaving 4 bases between the germline ends. The CDR3 loop spans 11 amino acids. CDR1 and CDR2 from the germline V gene are DFQATT and SNEGSKA (reference sequence). The CDR3 sequence: CSASGTGELFF. The CDR3 region has the DNA TGCAGTGCTAGCGGGACCGGGGAGCTGTTTTTT.

This clone was detected only a few times. The V gene is TRBV27, the J gene TRBJ2-1, with D tentatively TRBD1 or TRBD2 (5 bases each). Per germline, CDR1 MNHEY and CDR2 SMNVEV (reference sequence). The V end was cut by 3 bases, the J end by 1 base, with 10 bases between. This CDR3 region has 15 residues. The chain's CDR3 is CASSLGVESYNEQFF. The DNA of the CDR3 is TGTGCCAGCAGTTTGGGGGTAGAGTCCTACAATGAGCAGTTCTTC.

The rearrangement joins TRBV9 to TRBJ2-7; 12 bases line up with TRBD2. CDR1 is SGDLS and CDR2 is YYNGEE in the germline V gene. CDR3 length equals 15 residues. With V trimmed by 4 bases and J by 3 bases, 5 bases remained unmatched. The CDR3 nucleotides read TGTGCCAGCAGCCCTCGGACTAGCGGGAACTACGAGCAGTACTTC. This gives the protein CASSPRTSGNYEQYF. The full variable domain, rest sourced from reference TRBV9 and TRBJ2-7, is DSGVTQTPKHLITATGQRVTLRCSPRSGDLSVYWYQQSLDQGLQFLIQYYNGEERAKGNILERFSAQQFPDLHSELNLSSLELGDSALYFCASSPRTSGNYEQYFGPGTRLTVT.

This clone was seen a handful of times. Different DNA sequences within this sample yield the same CDR3. The rearrangement uses TRBV2 and TRBJ1-5; 9 bases line up with TRBD1. Germline loops: CDR1 SNHLY, CDR2 FYNNEI. This CDR3 comprises 14 residues. V lost 4 bases and J lost 4; bases outside the gene matches: 2. The CDR3 sequence is CASSGTGENQPQHF. CDR3 nucleotides: TGTGCCAGCAGTGGGACAGGGGAGAATCAGCCCCAGCATTTT.

This clone has only a few counts. The chain combines TRBV11-1 with TRBJ2-7, with D uncertain. The V gene lost 1 base and the J gene lost 6 bases, with 10 bases spanning the gap. The germline V gene has CDR1 SGHAT and CDR2 FQDESV (reference sequence). The CDR3 has 13 residues. The chain's CDR3 is CASSLVEGSEQYF. Written as DNA, the CDR3 is TGTGCCAGCAGCTTAGTGGAAGGGTCCGAGCAGTACTTC.

This chain joins TRBV7-2 and TRBJ2-7; D is unclear. CDR1 and CDR2 (germline): SGHTA, FQGNSA. V lost 5 bases and J 2 bases, leaving 7 bases between the germline ends. The CDR3 consists of 12 residues. In nucleotides, the CDR3 is TGTGCCAGCAGCCCCACCCCCTACGAGCAGTACTTC. Translated, it gives CASSPTPYEQYF.

The chain employs TRBV29-1 and TRBJ1-1; tentative D call: TRBD1 (5 bases). The CDR3 sequence is 13 residues long. Germline V gives CDR1 SQVTM, CDR2 ANQGSEA. V lost 4 bases and J 1 base, leaving 10 bases between the germline ends. The CDR3 loop reads CSVGRGTNTEAFF. The DNA for the CDR3 is TGCAGCGTTGGTAGGGGAACGAACACTGAAGCTTTCTTT.

V is TRBV7-6 and J is TRBJ2-1, with 11 nucleotides matching TRBD2. Germline trimming cut 1 base from V and 4 bases from J; bases unmatched to any gene: 9. Germline lookup yields CDR1 SGHVS and CDR2 FNYEAQ. This CDR3 has 18 residues. This CDR3 reads CASSLGGLLAGVYNEQFF. The CDR3 coding sequence is TGTGCCAGCAGCTTAGGAGGGTTACTAGCGGGAGTGTACAATGAGCAGTTCTTC. The full variable domain, rest sourced from reference TRBV7-6 and TRBJ2-1, is GAGVSQSPRYKVTKRGQDVALRCDPISGHVSLYWYRQALGQGPEFLTYFNYEAQQDKSGLPNDRFSAERPEGSISTLTIQRTEQRDSAMYRCASSLGGLLAGVYNEQFFGPGTRLTVL.

This chain joins TRBV5-6 and TRBJ2-3; weak D call: TRBD2 (5 bases). Germline V gives CDR1 SGHDT, CDR2 YYEEEE. V was shortened by 2 bases and J by 3 bases, with 10 bases between the two germline ends. The CDR3 covers 14 residues. In DNA, the CDR3 is TGTGCCAGCAGCTTCGACTATTTAACAGATACGCAGTATTTT. Protein: CASSFDYLTDTQYF.